This T cell receptor (beta chain) was captured by sequencing in a study of cytomegalovirus exposure and HLA in healthy donors. CDR3 length: 15 residues. Germline CDR1 KGHSH, CDR2 LQKENI. V was cut by 4 bases and J by 0 bases, with 12 bases left in between. The PCR had 60 Vbeta and 13 Jbeta primers. Profiled with immunoSEQ multiplex PCR; TCRdb holds only in-frame clones, not every one. The sample holds 150,000 to 200,000 clones, around 79% seen once. The origin of this receptor is a man aged 50-59 years in good health and CMV-seropositive. J is TRBJ1-2 and V is TRBV18; the D is unclear. Sequencing was performed on PBMCs. DNA for the CDR3: TGTGCCAGCTCACTGCGGGCGGAGACTAACTATGGCTACACCTTC. As protein: CASSLRAETNYGYTF.